The 7 T cell receptor beta chains below come from one sample, sequenced in a study of IL-17A CD8 T cells in psoriatic arthritis synovium. Repertoires were generated with immunoSEQ multiplex PCR, while TCRdb's copy carries only in-frame clones and drops some. The table records under 2,500 clones, over 60% of them present only once. IL-17A and IFNgamma secretion assays labeled CD3+ T cells stimulated around 1.6 hours with PMA and ionomycin. Synovial fluid was aspirated from actively inflamed joints of psoriatic arthritis patients. The sample comprised IFN-gamma+ CD8+ T cells from synovial fluid. Specified subset: IL-17A-IFNgamma+ memory CD8+ (Tc1) cells. The receptors come from a human donor with psoriatic arthritis.

This clone was seen more than once but under ten times. The chain carries TRBV5-6 and TRBJ2-3; D is ambiguous. The CDR3 length is 14 residues. Trimming cost V 5 bases and J 4 bases, with 14 bases left between them. Germline V gene lookup returns CDR1 SGHDT and CDR2 YYEEEE. The CDR3 is CASSTRQTPDTQYF. The CDR3 DNA reads TGTGCCAGCAGTACAAGACAAACGCCAGATACGCAGTATTTT.

The V and J genes are TRBV11-2 and TRBJ2-5, with D hard to call. CDR1 and CDR2 (germline): SGHAT, FQNNGV. V was clipped by 6 bases and J by 5 bases, with 13 bases between them. This CDR3 region has 13 residues. The CDR3 region is CASSLVSWETQYF. The CDR3 DNA is TGTGCCAGCAGTCTGGTCAGTTGGGAGACCCAGTACTTC.

The J gene is TRBJ2-3, the V gene TRBV19; TRBD1 matches 8 bases. The CDR3 runs 15 residues. The junction had 5 bases not matched to a gene; V was cut back by 5 bases and J by 1 base. Germline V gene lookup returns CDR1 LNHDA and CDR2 SQIVND (reference sequence). CDR3 sequence: CASSFAGGGTDTQYF. The CDR3 DNA follows: TGTGCCAGTAGTTTCGCAGGGGGCGGCACAGATACGCAGTATTTT.

This rearrangement joins TRBV4-1 to TRBJ1-2; D gene ambiguous. Germline V gives CDR1 MGHRA, CDR2 YSYEKL. V was pared by 1 base and J by 2 bases, with 14 bases between. The CDR3 is 16 amino acids. CDR3 in amino acids: CASSQVVAQPNYGYTF. DNA for the CDR3: TGCGCCAGCAGCCAAGTGGTGGCACAGCCGAACTATGGCTACACCTTC.

The rearrangement uses TRBV28 and TRBJ2-3; 9 nucleotides match TRBD2. This CDR3 contains 15 residues. The ends lost 4 bases at V and 8 bases at J; junction bases unmatched: 10. CDR1 MDHEN and CDR2 SYDVKM come from the germline V gene. As DNA, the CDR3 is TGTGCCAGCAGTTCGCTAGCGGGGCGGCAAGGTACGCAGTATTTT. Its protein is CASSSLAGRQGTQYF.

This rearrangement joins TRBV5-1 to TRBJ2-1; 7 bases match TRBD2. The CDR3 runs 19 residues. V shed 2 bases and J 3 bases; nucleotides not matched to a gene: 17. CDR1 SGHRS and CDR2 YFSETQ come from the germline V gene. CDR3 coding DNA: TGCGCCAGCAGCTTAGTCGGGACTAACACCTTAGGGAGCTACAATGAGCAGTTCTTC. It specifies CASSLVGTNTLGSYNEQFF.

The V and J genes are TRBV4-1 and TRBJ1-4; D remains unclear. The V end was cut by 3 bases, the J end by 4 bases, with 12 bases between. Germline V gives CDR1 MGHRA, CDR2 YSYEKL. The CDR3 extends over 15 amino acids. The CDR3 sequence: CASSQLEQFNEKLFF. The DNA for the CDR3 is TGCGCCAGCAGCCAGCTGGAACAGTTTAATGAAAAACTGTTTTTT.